This T cell receptor beta chain was recovered during a study of T cell clusters in autoimmune cytopenias. Whole-study findings and limits: TRB repertoire shifts in secondary cytopenia and chronic lymphocytic leukemia mostly reflected lymphoma, not autoimmunity.

TRB amplification used roughly 250 ng of peripheral blood genomic DNA. This clonotype registers medium-sized by frequency. Its antigen is as yet unknown. TRB rearrangements were amplified by touch-down multiplex PCR with mixed TRB-A/B primers. TCRdb re-analyzed the multiplex PCR reads; it lists each CDR3 protein once, without DNA. In total, the table holds thousands of distinct CDR3 sequences. Germline values: CDR1 GTSNPN, CDR2 SVGIG (reference sequence). The length of the CDR3 is 12 residues. The source of this sequence is a human donor with an autoimmune cytopenia or autoimmune hepatitis (not recorded which). V is TRBV30 and J is TRBJ2-7; without DNA, the TCRdb call of TRBD1 cannot be checked. Sequencing input: peripheral blood. This CDR3 is CAWSEPGYEQYF.